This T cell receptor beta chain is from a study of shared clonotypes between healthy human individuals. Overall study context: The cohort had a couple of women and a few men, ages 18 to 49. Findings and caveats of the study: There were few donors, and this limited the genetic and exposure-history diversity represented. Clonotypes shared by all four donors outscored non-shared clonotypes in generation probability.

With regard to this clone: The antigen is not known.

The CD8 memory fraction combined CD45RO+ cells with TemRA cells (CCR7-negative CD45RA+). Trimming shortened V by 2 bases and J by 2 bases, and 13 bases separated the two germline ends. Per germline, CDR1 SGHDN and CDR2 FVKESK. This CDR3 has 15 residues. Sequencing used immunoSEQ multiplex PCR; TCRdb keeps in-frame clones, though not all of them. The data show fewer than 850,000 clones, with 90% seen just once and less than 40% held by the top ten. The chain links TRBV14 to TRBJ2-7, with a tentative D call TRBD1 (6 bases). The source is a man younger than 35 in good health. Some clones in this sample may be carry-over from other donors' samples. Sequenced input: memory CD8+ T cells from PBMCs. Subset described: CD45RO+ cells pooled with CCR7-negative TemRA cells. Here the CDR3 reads CASSQWTKGAYEQYF. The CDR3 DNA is TGTGCCAGCAGCCAATGGACAAAGGGGGCCTACGAGCAGTACTTC. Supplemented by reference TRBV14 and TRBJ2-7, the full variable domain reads EAGVTQFPSHSVIEKGQTVTLRCDPISGHDNLYWYRRVMGKEIKFLLHFVKESKQDESGMPNNRFLAERTGGTYSTLKVQPAELEDSGVYFCASSQWTKGAYEQYFGPGTRLTVT.